The following is a T cell receptor beta chain sequence with its context. The antigen is undetermined. Other nucleotide sequences in the sample specify the same CDR3. There are 13 residues in the CDR3. The V gene's germline CDR1 is SGHVS and CDR2 FQNEAQ. Trimming shortened V by 2 bases and J by 4 bases, and 6 bases separated the two germline ends. This record comes from a study of shared clonotypes between healthy human individuals. Study conclusions and caveats: Across subsets, estimated richness was generally greater for naive than for memory populations.

Profiled with immunoSEQ multiplex PCR; TCRdb holds only in-frame clones, not every one. The data show under 1,900,000 clones, with 98% seen just once and 0.36% held by the top ten. This receptor was obtained from a man aged 25-45 years in good health. Sequences were obtained from naive CD4+ T cells sorted from blood. Stated subset: CD45RA+ positively selected. The genes are TRBV7-8 and TRBJ2-1, with a tentative D call TRBD2 (6 bases). CDR3 sequence (DNA): TGTGCCAGCAGCTTACGGGAGTACAATGAGCAGTTCTTC. Amino acids: CASSLREYNEQFF.